These 21 T cell receptor beta chains were all obtained from the same sample, sequenced in a study of cytomegalovirus exposure and HLA in healthy donors. Sequencing was performed with immunoSEQ multiplex PCR; in TCRdb, only in-frame clones are kept and a portion is missing. The data contain under 200,000 clones, approximately 86% of them singletons. Sequencing used PBMCs. The receptors shown here come from a woman between 18 and 29 years old in good health and CMV-seronegative.

Note on this clone: The sample carries other DNA sequences with the same CDR3. The chain combines TRBV7-2 with TRBJ2-1; TRBD2 matches 12 bases. The CDR3 sequence is 16 residues long. Germline loops: CDR1 SGHTA, CDR2 FQGNSA. Trimming at V came to 4 bases and at J to 2 bases, leaving 3 bases not matched to a gene. CDR3: CASSSRTSGTYNEQFF. In DNA, the CDR3 is TGTGCCAGCAGCTCTAGGACTAGCGGGACCTACAATGAGCAGTTCTTC.

This chain uses TRBV5-4 with TRBJ2-5; D is perhaps TRBD2 (6 bases). This CDR3 region has 14 residues. The V gene's germline CDR1 is SGHNT and CDR2 YYREEE (reference sequence). Trimming removed 4 bases from V and 4 bases from J, with 14 bases in between. CDR3 in DNA: TGTGCCAGCAGCCCGCCCCAGGGAGGAGAGACCCAGTACTTC. Translation gives CASSPPQGGETQYF.

V usage is TRBV6-5 and J usage is TRBJ1-3; D is unresolved. V was pared by 2 bases and J by 0 bases, with 8 bases between. Per germline, CDR1 MNHEY and CDR2 SVGAGI. The CDR3 consists of 15 residues. CDR3 DNA: TGTGCCAGCAGTTACGGGCCAAGCTCTGGAAACACCATATATTTT. It codes for CASSYGPSSGNTIYF.

The gene calls are TRBV27 and TRBJ2-1; weak D call: TRBD2 (6 bases). Germline-derived CDR1 and CDR2 are MNHEY and SMNVEV (reference sequence). The CDR3 sequence is 15 residues long. Trimming left V 2 bases short and J 0 bases short, with 8 bases between. The CDR3 coding sequence is TGTGCCAGCAGTTTAACCGGGAGCTCCTACAATGAGCAGTTCTTC. Its translation: CASSLTGSSYNEQFF.

The CDR3 DNA follows: TGTGCCAGCAGCATCAAGGGGTTCGGTAGCAATCAGCCCCAGCATTTT. Translation: CASSIKGFGSNQPQHF. The chain is built from TRBV21-1 and TRBJ1-5; the table's D gene call, TRBD1, was not cross checked with the DNA. TRBV21-1 is classified as a pseudogene. The CDR3 covers 16 residues.

The CDR3 DNA follows: TGTGCCAGTAGTTCCCAGAGGCAGGGTGGCGGCTACACCTTC. It is translated as CASSSQRQGGGYTF. The chain couples TRBV19 to TRBJ1-2; D might be TRBD1 (5 bases). CDR1 is LNHDA and CDR2 is SQIVND in the germline V gene (reference sequence). Deletions cut 5 bases from V and 8 bases from J, with 18 bases between. The CDR3 extends over 14 amino acids. Full variable domain (remainder filled in from reference TRBV19 and TRBJ1-2): DGGITQSPKYLFRKEGQNVTLSCEQNLNHDAMYWYRQDPGQGLRLIYYSQIVNDFQKGDIAEGYSVSREKKESFPLTVTSAQKNPTAFYLCASSSQRQGGGYTFGSGTRLTVV.

This clone was seen a few times. The rearrangement uses TRBV5-1 and TRBJ2-2; 11 nucleotides align to TRBD2. The CDR3 loop spans 16 amino acids. Germline assignment: CDR1 SGHRS and CDR2 YFSETQ. V trimming: 4 bases; J trimming: 5 bases; junction bases outside the gene matches: 7. CDR3 sequence reads: CASSLTLAGETGELFF. The DNA of the CDR3 is TGCGCCAGCAGCCTAACACTAGCGGGGGAAACCGGGGAGCTGTTTTTT. The full variable domain, in which reference TRBV5-1 and TRBJ2-2 provide the parts outside the CDR3, is KAGVTQTPRYLIKTRGQQVTLSCSPISGHRSVSWYQQTPGQGLQFLFEYFSETQRNKGNFPGRFSGRQFSNSRSEMNVSTLELGDSALYLCASSLTLAGETGELFFGEGSRLTVL.

The rearrangement uses TRBV4-1 and TRBJ2-7, with 16 bases fitting TRBD2. Per germline, CDR1 MGHRA and CDR2 YSYEKL. The CDR3 has 20 amino acids. J was trimmed by 7 bases and V by 3 bases; bases with no gene match: 18. CDR3 loop: CASSQSALGLAGGRRYEQYF. CDR3 in DNA: TGCGCCAGCAGCCAGTCAGCTCTGGGACTAGCGGGAGGGCGAAGGTATGAGCAGTACTTC.

The chain has TRBV30 and TRBJ1-1; D may be TRBD1 (5 bases). The V and J ends lost 1 base and 6 bases respectively, with 15 bases between them. Germline loops: CDR1 GTSNPN, CDR2 SVGIG (reference sequence). The CDR3 contains 14 residues. CDR3 DNA sequence: TGTGCCTGGAGTGGTAGGGGCTTGGGGCCTGAAGCTTTCTTT. This encodes CAWSGRGLGPEAFF.

This clone has just a few counts. The chain has TRBV18 and TRBJ2-4, with a weak D call TRBD1 (5 bases). Between the trimmed V and J ends, which lost 2 bases and 8 bases, there was a span of 10 bases. The CDR3 has 13 residues. The germline CDR1 and CDR2 sequences are KGHSH and LQKENI. The CDR3 loop is CASSPRGGDIQYF. In DNA form, the CDR3 reads TGTGCCAGCTCACCAAGGGGTGGGGACATTCAGTACTTC.

The chain carries TRBV5-1 and TRBJ2-3; TRBD1 aligns across 9 bases. The germline CDR1 and CDR2 sequences are SGHRS and YFSETQ. This CDR3 is built from 18 residues. The V gene end was trimmed by 4 bases and the J gene end by 3 bases; junction bases not matched to a gene: 15. The CDR3 loop reads CASSATPGQGTRTDTQYF. The DNA of the CDR3 is TGCGCCAGCAGCGCCACACCGGGACAGGGAACAAGAACAGATACGCAGTATTTT.

The chain carries TRBV27 and TRBJ1-4; 7 positions match TRBD1. CDR1 and CDR2 (germline): MNHEY, SMNVEV (reference sequence). This CDR3 has 16 amino acids. The trim removed 5 bases at V and 5 bases at J, leaving 11 bases unmatched. The CDR3 loop reads CASSLYLDRRNEKLFF. In DNA, the CDR3 is TGTGCCAGCAGTCTATACTTGGACAGGCGGAATGAAAAACTGTTTTTT.

The chain combines TRBV27 with TRBJ2-3, with D possibly matching TRBD2 (5 bases). Trimming removed 2 bases at V and 6 bases at J, with 9 bases between. The CDR3 is 13 residues long. The V gene's germline CDR1 is MNHEY and CDR2 SMNVEV (reference sequence). In DNA form, the CDR3 reads TGTGCCAGCAGTTTACAATGGAGGGATACGCAGTATTTT. This translates into CASSLQWRDTQYF.

This clone is a singleton in its sample. This chain joins TRBV29-1 and TRBJ2-7, with TRBD1 identical over 11 bases. Germline V gene data show CDR1 as SQVTM and CDR2 as ANQGSEA. This CDR3 spans 13 amino acids. V was clipped by 4 bases and J by 3 bases; unmatched bases: 2. The CDR3 region is CSVGGTGGYEQYF. Here the CDR3 DNA reads TGCAGCGTTGGTGGGACAGGGGGCTACGAGCAGTACTTC.

This clone was found once. The V call is TRBV7-9, the J call TRBJ1-2, with 9 bases that match TRBD1. CDR1 is SEHNR and CDR2 is FQNEAQ in the germline V gene (reference sequence). CDR3 length: 12 amino acids. V was clipped by 5 bases and J by 8 bases; unmatched bases: 3. This CDR3 reads CASSPGQGGYTF. CDR3 nucleotides: TGTGCCAGCAGCCCGGGACAGGGAGGCTACACCTTC. The full variable domain, its missing parts supplied by reference TRBV7-9 and TRBJ1-2, is DTGVSQNPRHKITKRGQNVTFRCDPISEHNRLYWYRQTLGQGPEFLTYFQNEAQLEKSRLLSDRFSAERPKGSFSTLEIQRTEQGDSAMYLCASSPGQGGYTFGSGTRLTVV.

This clone was counted a single time. J is TRBJ1-6 and V is TRBV5-6; tentative D call: TRBD1 (6 bases). The ends were cut back, 4 bases at V and 0 bases at J, with 11 bases in the middle. Germline V gene data show CDR1 as SGHDT and CDR2 as YYEEEE. The CDR3 runs 16 residues. The CDR3 spells CASSDRRSSYNSPLHF. DNA of the CDR3: TGTGCCAGCAGCGACAGGAGAAGCTCCTATAATTCACCCCTCCACTTT.

This chain links TRBV6-5 with TRBJ2-7; possible D gene TRBD2, 5 bases. The CDR3 consists of 13 residues. The germline CDR1 and CDR2 sequences are MNHEY and SVGAGI. Between the trimmed V and J ends, which lost 4 bases and 7 bases, there was a span of 14 bases. CDR3 loop: CASSWTSRREQYF. The CDR3 DNA reads TGTGCCAGCAGTTGGACTTCGAGGCGGGAGCAGTACTTC.

This clone occurred a few times. The DNA of the CDR3 is TGTGCCAGCAGTGGGGGGGCAGGGGGCAATCAGCCCCAGCATTTT. Amino acid sequence: CASSGGAGGNQPQHF. V is TRBV27 and J is TRBJ1-5; D might be TRBD1 (6 bases). This CDR3 region has 15 residues. Germline V gene sequence: CDR1 MNHEY, CDR2 SMNVEV (reference sequence). Trimming removed 5 bases at V and 2 bases at J, with 13 bases between.

In its sample, this clone was seen once. The V call is TRBV7-9, the J call TRBJ1-2, with D tentatively TRBD1 (5 bases). CDR1 SEHNR and CDR2 FQNEAQ come from the germline V gene (reference sequence). Trimming shortened V by 2 bases and J by 3 bases, and 7 bases separated the two germline ends. This CDR3 spans 13 amino acids. DNA of the CDR3: TGTGCCAGCAGCTTAAGGGGATACTATGGCTACACCTTC. This gives the protein CASSLRGYYGYTF.

The chain employs TRBV29-1 and TRBJ2-7, with TRBD1 matching 7 bases. Unmatched junction bases numbered 18, after V lost 0 bases and J lost 4 bases. Germline V lookup: CDR1 SQVTM, CDR2 ANQGSEA. The CDR3 is made up of 18 amino acids. For the CDR3, the DNA is TGCAGCGTTGAAGAGGCGGCACCGGGACAGAAATATGTATACGAGCAGTACTTC. Amino acids: CSVEEAAPGQKYVYEQYF.

The chain links TRBV9 to TRBJ1-3, with D perhaps matching TRBD1 (5 bases). CDR1 and CDR2 (germline): SGDLS, YYNGEE. This CDR3 spans 16 amino acids. V lost 4 bases to trimming and J lost 3 bases, with 17 bases between them. CDR3 region: CASSPPGVANGNTIYF. CDR3 DNA: TGTGCCAGCAGCCCCCCGGGGGTTGCGAATGGAAACACCATATATTTT. The full variable domain, completed using reference TRBV9 and TRBJ1-3, is DSGVTQTPKHLITATGQRVTLRCSPRSGDLSVYWYQQSLDQGLQFLIQYYNGEERAKGNILERFSAQQFPDLHSELNLSSLELGDSALYFCASSPPGVANGNTIYFGEGSWLTVV.